The 10 T cell receptor beta chains listed next were all sequenced from one sample in a study of spatial heterogeneity in lung cancer. Indicated time point: sample taken at primary tumor resection. Whole RNA from tumor, nontumor lung or frozen PBMC was sequenced unsorted. One entry per CDR3 protein results from TCRdb running MiXCR on the 5' RACE reads. Of 600 to 700 distinct CDR3 sequences listed, about 55% were seen once; the top ten hold about 14%. The material was PBMCs, obtained at surgery. The receptor set was obtained from a male donor with early-stage non-small cell lung cancer.

In regard to this clonotype: With the library built for alpha chains, this beta chain is off target and its frequency is not meaningful. The rearrangement links TRBV11-1 to TRBJ2-5; 11 bases are a match to TRBD2. After removal of 5 bases from V and 9 bases from J, the junction contained 20 bases not matched to a gene. The germline V gene has CDR1 SGHAT and CDR2 FQDESV (reference sequence). The CDR3 runs 18 residues. CDR3 in amino acids: CASSTYTPLAGEDKPQYF. For the CDR3, the DNA is TGTGCCAGCAGCACCTATACCCCACTAGCGGGAGAGGACAAACCCCAGTACTTC.

In the case of this clonotype: Because the library targeted alpha chains, this beta chain is an off-target read whose size means little. The CDR3 protein is CASSPGLPETQYF. CDR3 sequence (DNA): TGTGCCAGCTCACCCGGACTCCCCGAGACCCAGTACTTC. The chain is built from TRBV18 and TRBJ2-5; tentatively, D is TRBD2 (5 bases). Germline CDR1 KGHSH, CDR2 LQKENI. V was clipped by 3 bases and J by 5 bases, with 10 bases between them. This CDR3 is built from 13 residues.

This clonotype came up a few times. Because this beta chain is a stray read in a library intended to capture alpha chains, its abundance should not be given much weight. The chain uses TRBV28 and TRBJ2-1; a possible D gene is TRBD2 (5 bases). Trimming took off 6 bases at V and 8 bases at J, with 14 bases between the two ends. The CDR3 has 13 amino acids. The germline gives CDR1 MDHEN, CDR2 SYDVKM. CDR3 region: CASRSRGSDEQFF. The CDR3 DNA is TGTGCCAGCAGGTCAAGAGGGTCTGATGAGCAGTTCTTC. Full variable domain (missing parts from reference TRBV28 and TRBJ2-1): DVKVTQSSRYLVKRTGEKVFLECVQDMDHENMFWYRQDPGLGLRLIYFSYDVKMKEKGDIPEGYSVSREKKERFSLILESASTNQTSMYLCASRSRGSDEQFFGPGTRLTVL.

In its sample, this clonotype was seen a few times. For a library built for alpha chains, this beta chain is a stray read; little rests on its size. The V and J genes are TRBV27 and TRBJ2-7; D is ambiguous. The CDR3 is 15 residues long. Trimming removed 2 bases from V and 2 bases from J, with 13 bases in between. CDR1 is MNHEY, CDR2 SMNVEV, per germline (reference sequence). The DNA for the CDR3 is TGTGCCAGCAGTTTAGGGGTGATAACGACCTACGAGCAGTACTTC. Translated, it gives CASSLGVITTYEQYF.

As regards this clonotype: Found in a library prepared for alpha chains, this beta chain is an off-target read, and its abundance has little meaning. The gene calls are TRBV5-4 and TRBJ1-1; perhaps TRBD1 as D (5 bases). V gave up 2 bases and J gave up 2 bases, with 7 bases separating them. CDR1 and CDR2 (germline): SGHNT, YYREEE (reference sequence). The CDR3 length is 13 residues. The CDR3 coding sequence is TGTGCCAGCAGCTTTGACAGTAACACTGAAGCTTTCTTT. It is translated as CASSFDSNTEAFF.

With respect to this clonotype: This beta chain came through as a stray read in a library set up for alpha chains, and its size says little. This chain links TRBV18 with TRBJ2-5, with D hard to call. Trimming took off 4 bases at V and 2 bases at J, with 5 bases between the two ends. The CDR3 length is 12 residues. The germline V gene has CDR1 KGHSH and CDR2 LQKENI. CDR3 nucleotide sequence: TGTGCCAGCTCACAGGAGCAAGAGACCCAGTACTTC. This gives the protein CASSQEQETQYF. Drawing the rest from reference TRBV18 and TRBJ2-5, the complete variable domain is NAGVMQNPRHLVRRRGQEARLRCSPMKGHSHVYWYRQLPEEGLKFMVYLQKENIIDESGMPKERFSAEFPKEGPSILRIQQVVRGDSAAYFCASSQEQETQYFGPGTRLLVL.

This clonotype appeared a single time. This beta chain was picked up by a library intended for alpha chains and is off target, so its count carries little meaning. V usage is TRBV29-1 and J usage is TRBJ2-3; 12 positions match TRBD2. V shed 5 bases and J 3 bases; nucleotides not matched to a gene: 3. There are 14 residues in the CDR3. The V gene's germline CDR1 is SQVTM and CDR2 ANQGSEA. The CDR3 DNA sequence: TGCAGCGTTACCGGACTAGCGGGGACAGATACGCAGTATTTT. It translates to CSVTGLAGTDTQYF.

Remarks on this clonotype: One end of the junction does not line up with germline, which may come from a read error. The library was built for alpha chains, so this beta chain is an off-target read and its size means little. The CDR3 nucleotides read TGCAGCGTTGCCGCTTTCGGGACTCGGACGGTCTTC. As protein: CSVAAFGTRTVF. The chain employs TRBV29-1 and TRBJ2-1; possible D gene TRBD2, 6 bases. The CDR3 loop spans 12 amino acids. The germline V gene encodes CDR1 SQVTM and CDR2 ANQGSEA.

The sample holds a few counts of this clonotype. Since it is a stray read in a library aimed at alpha chains, this beta chain has a size that is not meaningful. CDR3 in DNA: TGTGCCAGCAGCACTCGACAGGGGACGCCGGGACTGTTTTTT. As protein: CASSTRQGTPGLFF. The J gene is TRBJ1-4, the V gene TRBV7-9; 8 nucleotides line up with TRBD1. Germline assignment: CDR1 SEHNR and CDR2 FQNEAQ (reference sequence). The CDR3 covers 14 residues. The trim removed 5 bases at V and 13 bases at J, leaving 12 bases unmatched.

Details on this clonotype: The library was built for alpha chains, so this beta chain is an off-target read and its size means little. CDR3 in DNA: TGCGCCAGCAGCTCCCCGGGACAGGGGCTCTCCGAGCAGTACTTC. Protein sequence: CASSSPGQGLSEQYF. The genes are TRBV5-1 and TRBJ2-7; 10 nucleotides match TRBD1. V lost 3 bases, J lost 6 bases, and 9 bases stayed unmatched. Per the germline V gene, CDR1 is SGHRS and CDR2 is YFSETQ. The CDR3 runs to 15 residues.